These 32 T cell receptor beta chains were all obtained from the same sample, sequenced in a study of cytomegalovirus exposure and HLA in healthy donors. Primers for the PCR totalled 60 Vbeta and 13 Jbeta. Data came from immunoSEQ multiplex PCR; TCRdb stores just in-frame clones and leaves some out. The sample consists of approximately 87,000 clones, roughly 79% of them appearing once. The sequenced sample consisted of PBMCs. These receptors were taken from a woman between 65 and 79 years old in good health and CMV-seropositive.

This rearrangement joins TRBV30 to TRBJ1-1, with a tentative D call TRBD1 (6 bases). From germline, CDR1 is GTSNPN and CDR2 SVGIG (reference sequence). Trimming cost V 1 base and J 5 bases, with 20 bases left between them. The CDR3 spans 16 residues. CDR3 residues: CAWSERPWGRRTEAFF. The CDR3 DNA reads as TGTGCCTGGAGTGAACGTCCTTGGGGGCGAAGGACTGAAGCTTTCTTT. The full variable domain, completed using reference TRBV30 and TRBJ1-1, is SQTIHQWPATLVQPVGSPLSLECTVEGTSNPNLYWYRQAAGRGLQLLFYSVGIGQISSEVPQNLSASRPQDRQFILSSKKLLLSDSGFYLCAWSERPWGRRTEAFFGQGTRLTVV.

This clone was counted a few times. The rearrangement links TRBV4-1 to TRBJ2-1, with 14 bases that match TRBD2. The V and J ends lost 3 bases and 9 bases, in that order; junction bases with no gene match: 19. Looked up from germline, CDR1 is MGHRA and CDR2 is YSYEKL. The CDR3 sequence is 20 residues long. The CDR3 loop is CASSHPGGGGTSGRMGEQFF. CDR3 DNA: TGCGCCAGCAGCCACCCCGGGGGAGGGGGGACTAGCGGGAGAATGGGTGAGCAGTTCTTC.

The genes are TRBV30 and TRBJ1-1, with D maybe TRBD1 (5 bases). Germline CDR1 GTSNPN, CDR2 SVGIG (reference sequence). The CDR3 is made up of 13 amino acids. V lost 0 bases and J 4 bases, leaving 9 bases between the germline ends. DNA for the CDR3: TGTGCCTGGAGTGTAGGGGTAGGCACTGAAGCTTTCTTT. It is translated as CAWSVGVGTEAFF.

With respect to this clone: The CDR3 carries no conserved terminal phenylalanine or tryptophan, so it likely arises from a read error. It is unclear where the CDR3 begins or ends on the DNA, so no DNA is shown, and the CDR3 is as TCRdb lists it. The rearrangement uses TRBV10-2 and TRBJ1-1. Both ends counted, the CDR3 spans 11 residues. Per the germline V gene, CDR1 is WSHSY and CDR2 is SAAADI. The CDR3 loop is CASSFSGPAWR.

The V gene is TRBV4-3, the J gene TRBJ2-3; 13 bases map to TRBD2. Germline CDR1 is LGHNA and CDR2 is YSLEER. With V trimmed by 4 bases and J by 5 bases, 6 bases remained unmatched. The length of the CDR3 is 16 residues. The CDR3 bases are TGCGCCAGCAGCCTTGGACTAGCGGGAGTGGGAGATACGCAGTATTTT. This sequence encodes CASSLGLAGVGDTQYF.

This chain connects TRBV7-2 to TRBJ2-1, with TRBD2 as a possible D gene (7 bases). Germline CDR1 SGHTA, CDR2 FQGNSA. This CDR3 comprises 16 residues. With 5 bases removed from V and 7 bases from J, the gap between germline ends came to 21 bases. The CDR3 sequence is CASSTAGGRTRNEQFF. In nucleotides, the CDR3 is TGTGCCAGCAGCACGGCCGGGGGGCGGACAAGGAATGAGCAGTTCTTC.

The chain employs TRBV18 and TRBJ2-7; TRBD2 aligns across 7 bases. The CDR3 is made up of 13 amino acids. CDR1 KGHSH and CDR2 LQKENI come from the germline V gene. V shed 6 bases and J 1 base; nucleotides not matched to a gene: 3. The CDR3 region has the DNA TGTGCCAGCTCTTCGGGACTATCCTACGAGCAGTACTTC. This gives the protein CASSSGLSYEQYF.

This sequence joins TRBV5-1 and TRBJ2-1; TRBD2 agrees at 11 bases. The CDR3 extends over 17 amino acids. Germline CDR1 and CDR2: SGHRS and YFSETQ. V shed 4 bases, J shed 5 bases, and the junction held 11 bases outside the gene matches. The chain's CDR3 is CASSTGTSGRSNNEQFF. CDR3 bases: TGCGCCAGCAGCACCGGGACTAGCGGAAGAAGTAACAATGAGCAGTTCTTC. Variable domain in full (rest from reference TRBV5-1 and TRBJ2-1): KAGVTQTPRYLIKTRGQQVTLSCSPISGHRSVSWYQQTPGQGLQFLFEYFSETQRNKGNFPGRFSGRQFSNSRSEMNVSTLELGDSALYLCASSTGTSGRSNNEQFFGPGTRLTVL.

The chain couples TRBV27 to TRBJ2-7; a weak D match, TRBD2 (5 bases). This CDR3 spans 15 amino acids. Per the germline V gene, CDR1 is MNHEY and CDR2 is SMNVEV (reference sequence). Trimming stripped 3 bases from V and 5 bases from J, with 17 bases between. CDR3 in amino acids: CASSFVGLSKDEQYF. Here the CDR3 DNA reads TGTGCCAGCAGTTTTGTAGGACTCTCTAAGGACGAGCAGTACTTC.

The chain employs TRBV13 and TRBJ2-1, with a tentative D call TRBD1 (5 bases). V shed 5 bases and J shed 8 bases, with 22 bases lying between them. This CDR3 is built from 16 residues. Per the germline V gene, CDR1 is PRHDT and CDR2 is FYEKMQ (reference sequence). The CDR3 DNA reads TGTGCCAGCAGCGTTACTGGTCCAGGGCGAGTCGATGAGCAGTTCTTC. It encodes CASSVTGPGRVDEQFF.

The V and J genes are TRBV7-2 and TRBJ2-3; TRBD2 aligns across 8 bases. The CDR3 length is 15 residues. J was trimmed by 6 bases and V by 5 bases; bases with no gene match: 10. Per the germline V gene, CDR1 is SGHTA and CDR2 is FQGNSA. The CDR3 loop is CASSPRTSLGDTQYF. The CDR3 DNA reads TGTGCCAGCAGCCCCCGGACTAGCTTGGGCGATACGCAGTATTTT.

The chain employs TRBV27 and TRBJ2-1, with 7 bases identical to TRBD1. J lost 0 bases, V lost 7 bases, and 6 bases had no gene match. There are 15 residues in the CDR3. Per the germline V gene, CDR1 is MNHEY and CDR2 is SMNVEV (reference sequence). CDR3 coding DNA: TGTGCCAGCAACTTACAGGGGAGCTCCTACAATGAGCAGTTCTTC. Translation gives CASNLQGSSYNEQFF.

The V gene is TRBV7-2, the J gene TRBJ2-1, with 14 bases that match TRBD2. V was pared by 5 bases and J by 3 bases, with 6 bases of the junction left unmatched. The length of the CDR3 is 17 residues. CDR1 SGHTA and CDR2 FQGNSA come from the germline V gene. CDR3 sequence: CASSLGLAGGVYNEQFF. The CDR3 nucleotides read TGTGCCAGCAGCCTAGGACTAGCGGGAGGCGTCTACAATGAGCAGTTCTTC.

CDR3 nucleotide sequence: TGTGCCAGCAGTCTCATAAGGGGACAGGGCGTCGGGTACGAGCAGTACTTC. Protein sequence: CASSLIRGQGVGYEQYF. The rearrangement joins TRBV27 to TRBJ2-7; 9 bases agree with TRBD1. This CDR3 region has 17 residues. CDR1 and CDR2 from the germline V gene are MNHEY and SMNVEV (reference sequence). V lost 5 bases to trimming and J lost 4 bases; unmatched junction nucleotides: 15.

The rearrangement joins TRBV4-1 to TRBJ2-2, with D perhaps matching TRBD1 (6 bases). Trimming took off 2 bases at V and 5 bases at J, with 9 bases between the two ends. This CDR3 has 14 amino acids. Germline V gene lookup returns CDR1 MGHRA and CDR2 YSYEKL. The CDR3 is CASSQTQGTGELFF. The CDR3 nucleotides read TGCGCCAGCAGCCAAACACAGGGTACCGGGGAGCTGTTTTTT.

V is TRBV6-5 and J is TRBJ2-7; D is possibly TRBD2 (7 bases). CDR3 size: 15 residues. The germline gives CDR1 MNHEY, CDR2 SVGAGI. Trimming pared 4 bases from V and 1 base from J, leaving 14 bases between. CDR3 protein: CASSSPGGTSYEQYF. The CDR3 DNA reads TGTGCCAGCAGTTCCCCGGGGGGCACGTCCTACGAGCAGTACTTC.

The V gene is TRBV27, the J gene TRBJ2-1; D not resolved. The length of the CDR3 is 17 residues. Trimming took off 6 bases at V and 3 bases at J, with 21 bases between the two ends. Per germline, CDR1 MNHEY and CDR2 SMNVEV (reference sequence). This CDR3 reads CASRSGLNGWHYNEQFF. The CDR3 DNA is TGTGCCAGCAGATCCGGGTTAAACGGTTGGCACTACAATGAGCAGTTCTTC.

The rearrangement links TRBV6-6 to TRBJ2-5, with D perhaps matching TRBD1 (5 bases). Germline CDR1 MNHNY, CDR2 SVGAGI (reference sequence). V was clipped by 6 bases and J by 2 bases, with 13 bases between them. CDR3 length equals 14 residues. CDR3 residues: CASRPIQDQETQYF. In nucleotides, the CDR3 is TGTGCCAGCAGGCCTATACAGGATCAAGAGACCCAGTACTTC.

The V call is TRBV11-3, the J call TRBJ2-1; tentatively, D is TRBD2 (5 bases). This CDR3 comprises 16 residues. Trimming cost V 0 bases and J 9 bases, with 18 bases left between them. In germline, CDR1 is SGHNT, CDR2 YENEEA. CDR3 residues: CASSLEIGEAGGEQFF. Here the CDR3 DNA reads TGTGCCAGCAGCTTAGAAATAGGTGAGGCAGGAGGTGAGCAGTTCTTC.

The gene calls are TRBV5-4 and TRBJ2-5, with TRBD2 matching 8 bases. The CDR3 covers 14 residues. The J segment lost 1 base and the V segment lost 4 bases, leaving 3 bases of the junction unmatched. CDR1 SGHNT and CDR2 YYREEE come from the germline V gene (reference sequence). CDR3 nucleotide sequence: TGTGCCAGCAGCCATAGCGGGACCCAAGAGACCCAGTACTTC. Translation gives CASSHSGTQETQYF.

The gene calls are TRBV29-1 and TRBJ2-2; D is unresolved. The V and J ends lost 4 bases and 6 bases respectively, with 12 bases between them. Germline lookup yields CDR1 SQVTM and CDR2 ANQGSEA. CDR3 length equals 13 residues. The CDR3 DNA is TGCAGCGTTGTAGACTCCAGGCCCGGGGAGCTGTTTTTT. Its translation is CSVVDSRPGELFF.

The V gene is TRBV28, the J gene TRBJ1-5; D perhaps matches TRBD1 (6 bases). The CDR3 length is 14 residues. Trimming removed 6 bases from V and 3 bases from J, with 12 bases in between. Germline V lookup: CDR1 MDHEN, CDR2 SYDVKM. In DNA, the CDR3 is TGTGCCAGCAGGATCGGACAGATCAATCAGCCCCAGCATTTT. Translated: CASRIGQINQPQHF.

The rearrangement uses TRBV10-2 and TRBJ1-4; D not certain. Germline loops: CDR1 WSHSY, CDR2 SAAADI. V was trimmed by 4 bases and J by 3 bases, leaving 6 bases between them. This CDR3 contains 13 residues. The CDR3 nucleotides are TGCGCCAGCAGTGTAGTGGCTAATGAAAAACTGTTTTTT. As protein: CASSVVANEKLFF.

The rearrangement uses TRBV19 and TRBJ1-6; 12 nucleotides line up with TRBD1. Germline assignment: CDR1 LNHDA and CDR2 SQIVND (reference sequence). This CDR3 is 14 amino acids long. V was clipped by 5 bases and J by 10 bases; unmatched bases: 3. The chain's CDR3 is CASSLGTGGSPLHF. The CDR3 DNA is TGTGCCAGTAGTCTCGGGACAGGGGGCTCACCCCTCCACTTT.

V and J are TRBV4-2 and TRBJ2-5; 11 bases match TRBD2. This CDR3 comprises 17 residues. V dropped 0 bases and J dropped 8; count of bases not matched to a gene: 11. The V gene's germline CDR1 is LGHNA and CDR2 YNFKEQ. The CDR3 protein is CASSQDVVPSGRRTQYF. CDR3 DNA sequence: TGTGCCAGCAGCCAAGATGTGGTTCCTAGCGGGAGGCGAACCCAGTACTTC.

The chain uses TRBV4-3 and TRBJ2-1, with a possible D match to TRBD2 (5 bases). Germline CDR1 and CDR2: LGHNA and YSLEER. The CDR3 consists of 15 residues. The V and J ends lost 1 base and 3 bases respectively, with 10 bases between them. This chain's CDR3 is CASSQGTTSYNEQFF. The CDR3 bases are TGCGCCAGCAGCCAAGGCACCACTAGCTACAATGAGCAGTTCTTC.

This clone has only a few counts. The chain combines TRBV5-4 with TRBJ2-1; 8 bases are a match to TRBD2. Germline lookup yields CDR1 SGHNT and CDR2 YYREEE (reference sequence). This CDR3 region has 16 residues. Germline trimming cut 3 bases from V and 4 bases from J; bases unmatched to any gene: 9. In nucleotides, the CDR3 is TGTGCCAGCAGCTCCGCGGGCGCGGGAGGATACAATGAGCAGTTCTTC. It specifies CASSSAGAGGYNEQFF.

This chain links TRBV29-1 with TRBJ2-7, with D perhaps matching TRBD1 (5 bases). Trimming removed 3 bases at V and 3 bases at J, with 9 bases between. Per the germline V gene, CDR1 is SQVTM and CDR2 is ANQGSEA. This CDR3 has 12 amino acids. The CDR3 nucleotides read TGCAGCGTTGACGGGCAGGGCTACGAGCAGTACTTC. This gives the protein CSVDGQGYEQYF.

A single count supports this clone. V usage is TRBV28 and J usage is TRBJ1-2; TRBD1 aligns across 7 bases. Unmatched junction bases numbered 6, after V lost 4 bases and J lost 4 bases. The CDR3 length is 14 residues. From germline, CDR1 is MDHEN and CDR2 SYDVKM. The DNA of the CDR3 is TGTGCCAGCAGTTCATTGACAGGGACCTATGGCTACACCTTC. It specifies CASSSLTGTYGYTF.

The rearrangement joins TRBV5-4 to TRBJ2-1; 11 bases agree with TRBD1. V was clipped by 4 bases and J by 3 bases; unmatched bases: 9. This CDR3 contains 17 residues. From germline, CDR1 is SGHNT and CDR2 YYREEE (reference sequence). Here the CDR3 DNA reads TGTGCCAGCAGCCCGGCAGGAGGGACAGGGGGCTACAATGAGCAGTTCTTC. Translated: CASSPAGGTGGYNEQFF.

CDR3 in amino acids: CASSLSGQGVQPQHF. For the CDR3, the DNA is TGTGCCAGCAGTTTATCTGGGCAGGGGGTTCAGCCCCAGCATTTT. The chain is built from TRBV28 and TRBJ1-5; 7 nucleotides align to TRBD1. Germline V gene data show CDR1 as MDHEN and CDR2 as SYDVKM. The CDR3 sequence is 15 residues long. Trimming took 1 base from V and 6 from J; bases not matched to a gene: 6.

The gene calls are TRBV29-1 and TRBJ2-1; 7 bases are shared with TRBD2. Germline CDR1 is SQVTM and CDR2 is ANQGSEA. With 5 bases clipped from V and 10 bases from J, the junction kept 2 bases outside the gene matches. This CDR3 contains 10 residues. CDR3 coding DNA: TGCAGCGTTTCTAGCGGAGAGCAGTTCTTC. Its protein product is CSVSSGEQFF.